The 7 T cell receptor beta chains reported below all come from one sample, sequenced in a study of OX40 agonist ivuxolimab in advanced cancers. TCRdb's copy holds only in-frame clones and misses some; the assay was immunoSEQ multiplex PCR. In the table there are 53,000 or so clones, 70% to 90% of which are singletons. Here the sequenced sample was CD4+ or CD8+ T cells sorted from blood, taken in a trial of the OX40 agonist ivuxolimab. These receptors all stem from an adult with an advanced solid tumor such as melanoma, head and neck, liver or kidney cancer.

V gene TRBV10-3 combines with J gene TRBJ2-5, with D tentatively TRBD1 or TRBD2 (7 bases each). V was clipped by 4 bases and J by 5 bases, with 14 bases between them. The germline V gene has CDR1 ENHRY and CDR2 SYGVKD. This CDR3 spans 14 amino acids. The CDR3 bases are TGTGCCATCAGTGGGGGGACAGCGGGGGAGACCCAGTACTTC. Its protein is CAISGGTAGETQYF.

V gene TRBV5-5 combines with J gene TRBJ2-7; no firm D call. This CDR3 is 15 amino acids long. The germline gives CDR1 SGHKS, CDR2 YYEKEE (reference sequence). V lost 4 bases and J lost 4, with 18 bases in between. CDR3 region: CASSHDLGARYEQYF. DNA of the CDR3: TGTGCCAGCAGCCACGACCTGGGTGCAAGATACGAGCAGTACTTC.

The CDR3 reads CASSGQFNYGYTF. The CDR3 coding sequence is TGTGCCAGCAGCGGACAGTTTAACTATGGCTACACCTTC. The chain recombines TRBV9 with TRBJ1-2, with a tentative D call TRBD1 (5 bases). With 3 bases removed from V and 1 base from J, the gap between germline ends came to 7 bases. Looked up from germline, CDR1 is SGDLS and CDR2 is YYNGEE. The CDR3 consists of 13 residues. The full variable domain, with the rest looked up from reference TRBV9 and TRBJ1-2, is DSGVTQTPKHLITATGQRVTLRCSPRSGDLSVYWYQQSLDQGLQFLIQYYNGEERAKGNILERFSAQQFPDLHSELNLSSLELGDSALYFCASSGQFNYGYTFGSGTRLTVV.

The J gene is TRBJ2-7, the V gene TRBV5-1; a possible D gene is TRBD1 (5 bases). CDR3 size: 14 residues. V shed 1 base and J shed 4 bases, with 12 bases lying between them. Germline loops: CDR1 SGHRS, CDR2 YFSETQ. This CDR3 is CASSLTQGPYEQYF. The DNA for the CDR3 is TGCGCCAGCAGCTTGACGCAGGGTCCTTACGAGCAGTACTTC. The variable domain in full, completed from reference TRBV5-1 and TRBJ2-7, reads KAGVTQTPRYLIKTRGQQVTLSCSPISGHRSVSWYQQTPGQGLQFLFEYFSETQRNKGNFPGRFSGRQFSNSRSEMNVSTLELGDSALYLCASSLTQGPYEQYFGPGTRLTVT.

The chain couples TRBV30 to TRBJ1-6; D gene uncertain. The ends were cut back, 6 bases at V and 7 bases at J, with 13 bases in the middle. Germline V lookup: CDR1 GTSNPN, CDR2 SVGIG (reference sequence). There are 13 residues in the CDR3. DNA for the CDR3: TGTGCCTGCCTCAGAAGTCGCAATTCACCCCTCCACTTT. Translation gives CACLRSRNSPLHF.

The chain links TRBV5-4 to TRBJ1-2, with TRBD1 matching over 10 bases. CDR1 and CDR2 from the germline V gene are SGHNT and YYREEE (reference sequence). The CDR3 contains 15 residues. With V trimmed by 1 base and J by 8 bases, 8 bases remained unmatched. Here the CDR3 DNA reads TGTGCCAGCAGCTTGAGAACCGGGACAGGGGCCGGCTACACCTTC. Protein: CASSLRTGTGAGYTF.

J is TRBJ1-1 and V is TRBV7-2, with 12 bases aligning to TRBD1. This CDR3 is built from 15 residues. Germline-derived CDR1 and CDR2 are SGHTA and FQGNSA. The V and J ends lost 5 bases and 7 bases, in that order; junction bases with no gene match: 8. CDR3: CASSLGTGGAYEAFF. CDR3 bases: TGTGCCAGCAGCCTTGGGACAGGGGGCGCATATGAAGCTTTCTTT.